These 19 T cell receptor beta chains came from one sample sequenced in a study of blood T cell repertoires in COVID-19. Clones were sequenced by immunoSEQ multiplex PCR, and TCRdb holds only the in-frame ones, with some missing. The repertoire holds some 240,000 clones, with approximately 80% as singletons. The sample comprised peripheral blood. Source of these receptors: a woman aged 80 or older with acute or convalescent COVID-19.

The chain has TRBV2 and TRBJ1-5; weak D call: TRBD1 (6 bases). Deletions cut 6 bases from V and 3 bases from J, with 9 bases between. CDR3 length: 13 amino acids. The V gene's germline CDR1 is SNHLY and CDR2 FYNNEI. The CDR3 DNA is TGTGCCAGCAGCGGGGACATCAATCAGCCCCAGCATTTT. It translates to CASSGDINQPQHF.

The chain links TRBV28 to TRBJ2-6; D unclear. Trimming took 8 bases from V and 0 from J, leaving 8 bases between them. CDR3 length: 14 amino acids. Germline assignment: CDR1 MDHEN and CDR2 SYDVKM. The CDR3 reads CASSLTSGANVLTF. The CDR3 DNA reads TGTGCCAGCTCACTTACCTCTGGGGCCAACGTCCTGACTTTC.

A single count supports this clone. The CDR3 is CASKGWDRGKGSYNSPLHF. In DNA, the CDR3 is TGTGCCAGCAAGGGATGGGACAGGGGCAAGGGCTCCTATAATTCACCCCTCCACTTT. The chain recombines TRBV2 with TRBJ1-6; 10 bases map to TRBD1. The J segment lost 0 bases and the V segment lost 7 bases, leaving 12 bases of the junction unmatched. Germline CDR1 reads SNHLY; CDR2 reads FYNNEI. CDR3 length: 19 residues. The entire variable domain, with the rest obtained from reference TRBV2 and TRBJ1-6, is as follows: EPEVTQTPSHQVTQMGQEVILRCVPISNHLYFYWYRQILGQKVEFLVSFYNNEISEKSEIFDDQFSVERPDGSNFTLKIRSTKLEDSAMYFCASKGWDRGKGSYNSPLHFGNGTRLTVT.

The genes are TRBV7-2 and TRBJ1-2, with 8 positions matching TRBD1. The CDR3 sequence is 13 residues long. The V and J ends lost 7 bases and 5 bases, in that order; junction bases with no gene match: 6. From germline, CDR1 is SGHTA and CDR2 FQGNSA. CDR3 in amino acids: CASTGQGGYGYTF. In DNA form, the CDR3 reads TGTGCCAGCACCGGACAGGGCGGGTATGGCTACACCTTC. Looking up the rest from reference TRBV7-2 and TRBJ1-2 gives the full variable domain: GAGVSQSPSNKVTEKGKDVELRCDPISGHTALYWYRQSLGQGLEFLIYFQGNSAPDKSGLPSDRFSAERTGGSVSTLTIQRTQQEDSAVYLCASTGQGGYGYTFGSGTRLTVV.

This clone has a single count. The chain uses TRBV9 and TRBJ1-1, with TRBD1 matching 7 bases. The CDR3 runs to 15 residues. The germline gives CDR1 SGDLS, CDR2 YYNGEE. The junction had 9 bases not matched to a gene; V was cut back by 0 bases and J by 7 bases. This chain's CDR3 is CASSVGQGGVGEAFF. CDR3 in DNA: TGTGCCAGCAGCGTAGGACAGGGAGGCGTTGGTGAAGCTTTCTTT. Filled out from reference TRBV9 and TRBJ1-1, the complete variable domain reads DSGVTQTPKHLITATGQRVTLRCSPRSGDLSVYWYQQSLDQGLQFLIQYYNGEERAKGNILERFSAQQFPDLHSELNLSSLELGDSALYFCASSVGQGGVGEAFFGQGTRLTVV.

The V gene is TRBV2, the J gene TRBJ1-6; the D gene is possibly TRBD1 (6 bases). Germline V gene sequence: CDR1 SNHLY, CDR2 FYNNEI. V gave up 7 bases and J gave up 4 bases, with 11 bases separating them. This CDR3 region has 14 residues. The CDR3 protein is CASTPDRYNSPLHF. CDR3 in DNA: TGTGCCAGCACCCCCGACAGGTATAATTCACCCCTCCACTTT.

V gene TRBV19 combines with J gene TRBJ2-5, with 7 bases lining up with TRBD1. The ends lost 5 bases at V and 3 bases at J; junction bases unmatched: 9. Germline lookup yields CDR1 LNHDA and CDR2 SQIVND (reference sequence). This CDR3 has 15 amino acids. The CDR3 sequence is CASSFRDSLKETQYF. The CDR3 region has the DNA TGTGCCAGTAGTTTCCGGGACAGCCTAAAAGAGACCCAGTACTTC. Full variable domain (missing parts from reference TRBV19 and TRBJ2-5): DGGITQSPKYLFRKEGQNVTLSCEQNLNHDAMYWYRQDPGQGLRLIYYSQIVNDFQKGDIAEGYSVSREKKESFPLTVTSAQKNPTAFYLCASSFRDSLKETQYFGPGTRLLVL.

By proportion, this clone is medium-sized. V is TRBV6-5 and J is TRBJ1-1; perhaps TRBD1 as D (5 bases). The germline V and J ends were trimmed by 5 bases and 4 bases, with 11 bases remaining between them. This CDR3 comprises 13 residues. Germline assignment: CDR1 MNHEY and CDR2 SVGAGI. CDR3 in amino acids: CASSPGGGTEAFF. For the CDR3, the DNA is TGTGCCAGCAGTCCTGGGGGAGGCACTGAAGCTTTCTTT.

This chain connects TRBV6-6 to TRBJ2-2, with D perhaps TRBD2 (5 bases). Germline V gene data show CDR1 as MNHNY and CDR2 as SVGAGI (reference sequence). This CDR3 comprises 12 residues. Trimming removed 8 bases at V and 1 base at J, with 5 bases between. DNA for the CDR3: TGTGCCAGCGGACTGAACACCGGGGAGCTGTTTTTT. This encodes CASGLNTGELFF.

The CDR3 DNA follows: TGTGCCAGCAGTCACACGATGGGGGGTCGGGAGCTGTTTTTT. This encodes CASSHTMGGRELFF. The chain is built from TRBV6-4 and TRBJ2-2; D is possibly TRBD2 (6 bases). Trimming removed 5 bases from V and 9 bases from J, with 16 bases in between. CDR3 length equals 14 residues. Germline assignment: CDR1 MRHNA and CDR2 SNTAGT.

The chain combines TRBV14 with TRBJ2-1; D unclear. Germline V gene sequence: CDR1 SGHDN, CDR2 FVKESK. This CDR3 contains 15 residues. Trimming took off 4 bases at V and 6 bases at J, with 16 bases between the two ends. This chain's CDR3 is CASSLHQFPGNEQFF. CDR3 coding DNA: TGTGCCAGCAGCCTCCACCAATTCCCGGGCAATGAGCAGTTCTTC.

The chain recombines TRBV15 with TRBJ1-6, with TRBD1 matching over 7 bases. Germline V lookup: CDR1 LNHNV, CDR2 YYDKDF (reference sequence). The CDR3 loop spans 16 amino acids. V shed 0 bases, J shed 5 bases, and the junction held 4 bases outside the gene matches. This chain's CDR3 is CATSREGQTHNSPLHF. The CDR3 DNA is TGTGCCACCAGCAGAGAGGGACAGACTCATAATTCACCCCTCCACTTT.

V gene TRBV5-4 combines with J gene TRBJ1-5; no clear D. Looked up from germline, CDR1 is SGHNT and CDR2 is YYREEE (reference sequence). Trimming stripped 1 base from V and 1 base from J, with 9 bases between. CDR3 length: 15 amino acids. As DNA, the CDR3 is TGTGCCAGCAGCTTGCAATCAGTCAGCAATCAGCCCCAGCATTTT. Translated: CASSLQSVSNQPQHF.

This clone occurred once. The CDR3 here is CASSQDRPGHTEAFF. In DNA, the CDR3 is TGTGCCAGCAGCCAAGATCGACCAGGCCACACTGAAGCTTTCTTT. This chain joins TRBV3-1 (or the pseudogene TRBV3-2) and TRBJ1-1; D not resolved. The germline V gene has CDR1 LGHDT and CDR2 YNNKEL (reference sequence). Trimming took 0 bases from V and 3 from J, leaving 11 bases between them. The CDR3 runs 15 residues.

This clone appeared a few times. This chain connects TRBV3-1 (or the pseudogene TRBV3-2) to TRBJ1-2; 9 bases are a match to TRBD1. Germline values: CDR1 LGHDT, CDR2 YNNKEL (reference sequence). The CDR3 is 14 amino acids. Trimming cost V 5 bases and J 7 bases; bases outside gene matches: 8. The CDR3, as DNA: TGTGCCAGCAGCGTCGGACAGGGGCTTGGTGGCTACACCTTC. It specifies CASSVGQGLGGYTF.

The chain employs TRBV2 and TRBJ1-2; a weak D match, TRBD1 (6 bases). This CDR3 region has 14 residues. V lost 5 bases and J 1 base, leaving 11 bases between the germline ends. Per germline, CDR1 SNHLY and CDR2 FYNNEI. As DNA, the CDR3 is TGTGCCAGCAGTTACGGACAGATTAACTATGGCTACACCTTC. It specifies CASSYGQINYGYTF.

The V and J genes are TRBV19 and TRBJ2-2; 7 positions agree with TRBD2. The CDR3 spans 16 residues. CDR1 is LNHDA, CDR2 SQIVND, per germline (reference sequence). V gave up 5 bases and J gave up 0 bases; unmatched junction bases: 6. CDR3 nucleotides: TGTGCCAGTAGTCTGAGCGGGACGGCGAACACCGGGGAGCTGTTTTTT. Amino acid sequence: CASSLSGTANTGELFF.

The chain recombines TRBV6-5 with TRBJ2-7, with D possibly TRBD2 on 6 matching bases. There are 14 residues in the CDR3. Trimming cost V 10 bases and J 2 bases, with 18 bases left between them. Germline values: CDR1 MNHEY, CDR2 SVGAGI. This CDR3 is CAIRGGGNPYEQYF. DNA of the CDR3: TGTGCCATTAGGGGTGGAGGGAATCCCTACGAGCAGTACTTC.

The chain links TRBV5-1 to TRBJ1-2; 7 nucleotides line up with TRBD1. The CDR3 sequence is 14 residues long. Germline V gene lookup returns CDR1 SGHRS and CDR2 YFSETQ. The J segment lost 1 base and the V segment lost 5 bases, leaving 5 bases of the junction unmatched. CDR3 nucleotides: TGCGCCAGCAGTAGGGACAGTAATAACTATGGCTACACCTTC. Its translation is CASSRDSNNYGYTF.